The rows below give T cell receptor beta chains drawn from one sample of a study of T cell changes during pregnancy in multiple sclerosis. The protocol was immunoSEQ multiplex PCR, while the TCRdb copy is restricted to in-frame clones and leaves out a portion. The sample yields over 45,000 clones, roughly 93% seen once. The source was CD8+ T cells from peripheral blood mononuclear cells, collected in the third trimester of pregnancy. The receptors were sampled from a female donor with multiple sclerosis, enrolled in a pregnancy study. Both conserved end residues are part of each CDR3. D genes are given only for firm matches. Size tells how often a clone was seen (once, few, many) or the class of an expanded clone, and some rows leave it out.

TRBV29-1	TRBJ2-5	.	TRBD2	CSVVYSGRSGTQYF	TGCAGCGTTGTTTATAGCGGGAGGTCCGGGACCCAGTACTTC
TRBV6-1	TRBJ2-7	.	.	CASSDAYYIYEQYF	TGTGCCAGCAGTGACGCGTATTATATCTACGAGCAGTACTTC
TRBV19	TRBJ1-5	.	.	CASSMLTVSNQPQHF	TGTGCCAGTAGTATGCTGACAGTTAGCAATCAGCCCCAGCATTTT
TRBV2	TRBJ1-3	.	.	CASSEDGGLLRGNTIYF	TGTGCCAGCAGTGAAGACGGCGGGCTTCTTCGTGGAAACACCATATATTTT
TRBV9	TRBJ1-2	.	TRBD1	CASSASGTEYGYTF	TGTGCCAGCAGCGCTTCAGGGACAGAGTATGGCTACACCTTC
TRBV7-8	TRBJ2-7	.	.	CASSSGAGNYEQYF	TGTGCCAGCAGCTCAGGGGCTGGAAACTACGAGCAGTACTTC
TRBV28	TRBJ1-2	.	TRBD1	CASRGYRGSYGYTF	TGTGCCAGCAGGGGTTACAGGGGCAGCTATGGCTACACCTTC
TRBV2	TRBJ1-3	once	.	CASSDFQGENTIYF	TGTGCCAGCAGTGATTTTCAGGGTGAAAACACCATATATTTT
TRBV15	TRBJ2-7	.	.	CATSRDRSYEQYF	TGTGCCACCAGCAGAGATCGGTCCTACGAGCAGTACTTC
TRBV19	TRBJ1-1	.	.	CASKLSTEAFF	TGTGCCAGTAAATTATCGACTGAAGCTTTCTTT
TRBV2	TRBJ1-2	.	.	CACLAGSGEGYTF	TGTGCCTGCCTGGCGGGGTCGGGGGAGGGCTACACCTTC
TRBV5-4	TRBJ1-2	once	TRBD1	CASSLQGANGYTF	TGTGCCAGCAGCTTGCAGGGGGCGAATGGCTACACCTTC
TRBV27	TRBJ2-5	.	.	CASSLYRDETQYF	TGTGCCAGCAGTTTATACAGGGATGAGACCCAGTACTTC
TRBV6-1	TRBJ2-7	.	TRBD1	CASSDPYGTGVPYEQYF	TGTGCCAGCAGTGACCCCTACGGGACAGGGGTCCCTTACGAGCAGTACTTC
TRBV27	TRBJ2-7	.	TRBD1	CAVQGAGNEQYF	TGTGCCGTACAGGGGGCAGGGAACGAGCAGTACTTC
TRBV9	TRBJ2-7	.	TRBD2	CASSEGGGLAGVGWDYEQYF	TGTGCCAGCAGCGAGGGGGGGGGACTAGCGGGAGTAGGGTGGGACTACGAGCAGTACTTC
TRBV4-1	TRBJ1-3	.	.	CASSQAQGLSGNTIYF	TGCGCCAGCAGCCAAGCCCAGGGCCTCTCTGGAAACACCATATATTTT
TRBV27	TRBJ1-1	once	.	CASSHFRRQDTEAFF	TGTGCCAGCAGCCATTTCCGACGGCAGGACACTGAAGCTTTCTTT
TRBV5-1	TRBJ2-7	.	.	CASSPLGGVNEQYF	TGCGCCAGCAGTCCTCTCGGGGGAGTAAACGAGCAGTACTTC
TRBV27	TRBJ1-4	once	TRBD1	CASSFYRGDNEKLFF	TGTGCCAGCAGTTTTTACAGGGGGGATAATGAAAAACTGTTTTTT
TRBV10-1	TRBJ2-1	.	TRBD2	CASSESRAGGPLNEQFF	TGCGCCAGCAGTGAGTCTCGCGCGGGAGGGCCTCTCAATGAGCAGTTCTTC
TRBV27	TRBJ2-7	.	TRBD2	CASSLSLGGRGYEQYF	TGTGCCAGCAGTTTATCGCTTGGCGGGAGAGGATACGAGCAGTACTTC
TRBV6-5	TRBJ1-2	few	TRBD1	CASSSGTVLDAGYTF	TGTGCCAGCAGTTCAGGGACAGTTCTGGATGCTGGCTACACCTTC
TRBV7-9	TRBJ2-6	.	TRBD2	CASSLGGYGANVLTF	TGTGCCAGCAGCCTCGGGGGGTATGGGGCCAACGTCCTGACTTTC
TRBV30	TRBJ2-7	.	TRBD2	CAWSVLAGGPNEQYF	TGTGCCTGGAGTGTTTTAGCGGGAGGGCCGAATGAGCAGTACTTC
TRBV27	TRBJ2-1	once	.	CASSFLADSYNEQFF	TGTGCCAGCAGTTTTTTGGCGGATTCCTACAATGAGCAGTTCTTC
TRBV5-1	TRBJ2-1	.	TRBD2	CASSLAVAGGPSEQFF	TGCGCCAGCAGCTTGGCGGTAGCGGGAGGGCCGAGTGAGCAGTTCTTC
TRBV6-1	TRBJ2-3	.	.	CASSEKGDTDTQYF	TGTGCCAGCAGTGAAAAAGGAGACACAGATACGCAGTATTTT